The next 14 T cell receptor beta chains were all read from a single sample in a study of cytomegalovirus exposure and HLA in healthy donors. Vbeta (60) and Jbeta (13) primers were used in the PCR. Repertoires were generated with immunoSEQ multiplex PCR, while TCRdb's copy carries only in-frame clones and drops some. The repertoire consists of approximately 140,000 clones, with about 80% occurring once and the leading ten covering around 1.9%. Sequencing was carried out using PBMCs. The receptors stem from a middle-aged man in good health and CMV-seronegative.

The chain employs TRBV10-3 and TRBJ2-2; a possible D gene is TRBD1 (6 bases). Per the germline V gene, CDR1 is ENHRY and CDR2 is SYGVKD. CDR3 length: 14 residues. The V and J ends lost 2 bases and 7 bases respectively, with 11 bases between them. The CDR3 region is CAISEVGANGELFF. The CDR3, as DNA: TGTGCCATCAGTGAGGTGGGGGCTAACGGGGAGCTGTTTTTT.

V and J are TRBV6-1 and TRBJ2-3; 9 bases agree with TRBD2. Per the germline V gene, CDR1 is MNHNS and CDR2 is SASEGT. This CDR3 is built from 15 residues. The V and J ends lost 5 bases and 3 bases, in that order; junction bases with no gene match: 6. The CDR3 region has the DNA TGTGCCAGCAGTCTAGCGGGAAACCCGACAGATACGCAGTATTTT. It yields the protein CASSLAGNPTDTQYF.

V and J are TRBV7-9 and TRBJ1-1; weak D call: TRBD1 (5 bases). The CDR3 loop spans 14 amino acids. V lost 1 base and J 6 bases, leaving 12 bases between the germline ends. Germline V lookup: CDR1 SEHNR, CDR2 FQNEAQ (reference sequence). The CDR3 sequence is CASSLDVGGAEAFF. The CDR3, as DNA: TGTGCCAGCAGCTTAGATGTCGGGGGTGCTGAAGCTTTCTTT. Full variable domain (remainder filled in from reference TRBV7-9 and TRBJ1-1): DTGVSQNPRHKITKRGQNVTFRCDPISEHNRLYWYRQTLGQGPEFLTYFQNEAQLEKSRLLSDRFSAERPKGSFSTLEIQRTEQGDSAMYLCASSLDVGGAEAFFGQGTRLTVV.

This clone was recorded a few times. The CDR3 DNA sequence: TGTGCCAGCAGCCCAGCTCCATCCGGGCAAGAGACCCAGTACTTC. It encodes CASSPAPSGQETQYF. The genes are TRBV7-3 and TRBJ2-5; no definite D call. The ends were cut back, 5 bases at V and 2 bases at J, with 15 bases in the middle. The CDR3 runs 15 residues. The germline gives CDR1 SGHTA, CDR2 FQGTGA.

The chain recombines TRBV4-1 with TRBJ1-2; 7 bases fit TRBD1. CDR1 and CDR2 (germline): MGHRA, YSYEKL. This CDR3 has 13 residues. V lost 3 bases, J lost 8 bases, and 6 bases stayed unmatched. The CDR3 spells CASSHPTGLGYTF. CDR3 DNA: TGCGCCAGCAGCCATCCGACAGGGTTAGGCTACACCTTC.

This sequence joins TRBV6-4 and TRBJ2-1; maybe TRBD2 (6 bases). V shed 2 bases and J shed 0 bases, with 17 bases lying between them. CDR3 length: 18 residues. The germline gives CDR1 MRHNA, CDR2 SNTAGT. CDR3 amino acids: CASSDPPLAGSSYNEQFF. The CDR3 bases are TGTGCCAGCAGTGACCCCCCTCTCGCGGGATCCTCCTACAATGAGCAGTTCTTC.

The DNA for the CDR3 is TGTGCCAGCTCACCAGAGGCCGGGGAGAGCTATGGCTACACCTTC. It encodes CASSPEAGESYGYTF. The chain has TRBV18 and TRBJ1-2; no reliable D call. Trimming took 2 bases from V and 4 from J, leaving 14 bases between them. Germline-derived CDR1 and CDR2 are KGHSH and LQKENI. The CDR3 runs to 15 residues.

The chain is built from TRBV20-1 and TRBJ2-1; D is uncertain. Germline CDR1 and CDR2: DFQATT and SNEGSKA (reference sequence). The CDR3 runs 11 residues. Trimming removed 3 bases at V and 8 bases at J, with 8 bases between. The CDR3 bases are TGCAGTGCTAGCTCCCTTGATGAGCAGTTCTTC. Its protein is CSASSLDEQFF.

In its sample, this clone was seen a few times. The CDR3 coding sequence is TGCGCCAGCAGCTTGGAACGGGAGGTCCAAGAGACCCAGTACTTC. Its protein product is CASSLEREVQETQYF. This sequence joins TRBV5-1 and TRBJ2-5, with TRBD2 identical over 7 bases. V lost 0 bases and J lost 1; bases outside the gene matches: 3. The CDR3 has 15 residues. The germline gives CDR1 SGHRS, CDR2 YFSETQ.

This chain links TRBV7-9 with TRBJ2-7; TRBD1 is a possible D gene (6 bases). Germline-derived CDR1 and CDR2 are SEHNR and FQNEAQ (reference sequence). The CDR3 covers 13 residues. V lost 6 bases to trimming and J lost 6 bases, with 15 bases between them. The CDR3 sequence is CASSRPTGSEQYF. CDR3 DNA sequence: TGTGCCAGCAGTCGACCCACAGGGTCCGAGCAGTACTTC.

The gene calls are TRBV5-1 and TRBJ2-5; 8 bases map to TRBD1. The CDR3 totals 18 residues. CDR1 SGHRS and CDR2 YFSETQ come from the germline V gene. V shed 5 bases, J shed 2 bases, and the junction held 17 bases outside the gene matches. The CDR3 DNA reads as TGCGCCAGCAGTTTTGGACAGGGTCCCCGAGCCCTACAAGAGACCCAGTACTTC. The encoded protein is CASSFGQGPRALQETQYF.

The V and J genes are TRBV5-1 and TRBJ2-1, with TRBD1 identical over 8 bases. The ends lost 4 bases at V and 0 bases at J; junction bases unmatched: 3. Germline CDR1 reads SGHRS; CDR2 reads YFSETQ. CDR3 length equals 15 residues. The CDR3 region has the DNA TGCGCCAGCAGCCTTACAGGGGGCTCCTACAATGAGCAGTTCTTC. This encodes CASSLTGGSYNEQFF.

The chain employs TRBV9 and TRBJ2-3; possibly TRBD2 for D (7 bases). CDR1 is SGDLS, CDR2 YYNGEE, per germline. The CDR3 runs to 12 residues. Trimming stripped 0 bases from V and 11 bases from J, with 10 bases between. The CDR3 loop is CASSVVGGRQYF. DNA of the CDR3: TGTGCCAGCAGCGTAGTCGGGGGGCGGCAGTATTTT. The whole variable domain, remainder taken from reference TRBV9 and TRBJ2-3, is DSGVTQTPKHLITATGQRVTLRCSPRSGDLSVYWYQQSLDQGLQFLIQYYNGEERAKGNILERFSAQQFPDLHSELNLSSLELGDSALYFCASSVVGGRQYFGPGTRLTVL.

CDR3 protein: CASSMGTGAPETQYF. The DNA of the CDR3 is TGTGCCAGTAGTATGGGGACAGGGGCCCCAGAGACCCAGTACTTC. The J gene is TRBJ2-5, the V gene TRBV19, with 10 nucleotides matching TRBD1. Germline CDR1 LNHDA, CDR2 SQIVND (reference sequence). J gave up 4 bases and V 3 bases, and 5 bases lay outside the gene matches. This CDR3 has 15 amino acids.